These 25 T cell receptor beta chains share one sample of origin, sequenced in a study of cytotoxic CD8 clonotypes in ibrutinib-treated CLL. TCRdb's copy holds only in-frame clones and misses some; the assay was immunoSEQ multiplex PCR. Here the sample spans around 150,000 clones, over 75% being singletons. Specimen: PBMCs, collected after 36 months of ibrutinib treatment. Receptor source: a human donor with chronic lymphocytic leukemia.

This clone was counted a few times. This chain links TRBV9 with TRBJ2-7, with 7 bases lining up with TRBD1. Losses at the gene ends were 3 bases for V and 7 bases for J; bases not matched to a gene: 16. The germline V gene has CDR1 SGDLS and CDR2 YYNGEE. This CDR3 is built from 16 residues. The CDR3 reads CASSAHPDGQALEQYF. In DNA, the CDR3 is TGTGCCAGCAGCGCCCACCCAGACGGACAGGCGCTGGAGCAGTACTTC.

The CDR3, as DNA: TGTGCCAGCTCACAGACAGAGGGAGACCTCTATGGCTACACCTTC. Its protein is CASSQTEGDLYGYTF. V usage is TRBV18 and J usage is TRBJ1-2; D is perhaps TRBD1 (5 bases). The V gene lost 4 bases and the J gene lost 4 bases, with 16 bases spanning the gap. CDR1 and CDR2 from the germline V gene are KGHSH and LQKENI. The CDR3 is 15 amino acids. The full variable domain, with the rest looked up from reference TRBV18 and TRBJ1-2, is NAGVMQNPRHLVRRRGQEARLRCSPMKGHSHVYWYRQLPEEGLKFMVYLQKENIIDESGMPKERFSAEFPKEGPSILRIQQVVRGDSAAYFCASSQTEGDLYGYTFGSGTRLTVV.

This clone was seen repeatedly, ten times or more. This chain uses TRBV29-1 with TRBJ1-4; D is unclear. Deletions cut 2 bases from V and 5 bases from J, with 9 bases between. Germline V gene lookup returns CDR1 SQVTM and CDR2 ANQGSEA. The CDR3 runs 13 residues. In DNA form, the CDR3 reads TGCAGCGTTGAAAAGACGGAAAATGAAAAACTGTTTTTT. This encodes CSVEKTENEKLFF.

The V and J genes are TRBV25-1 and TRBJ2-7, with TRBD1 matching over 8 bases. The V gene's germline CDR1 is MGHDK and CDR2 SYGVNS. This CDR3 is built from 17 residues. V was pared by 6 bases and J by 2 bases, with 15 bases of the junction left unmatched. CDR3 sequence (DNA): TGTGCCAGCAGCCCAAGTCGGGGGACAGGAGAAACCTACGAGCAGTACTTC. This sequence encodes CASSPSRGTGETYEQYF.

A single count supports this clone. J is TRBJ1-4 and V is TRBV7-9, with a possible D match to TRBD1 (6 bases). With 5 bases removed from V and 8 bases from J, the gap between germline ends came to 9 bases. Per the germline V gene, CDR1 is SEHNR and CDR2 is FQNEAQ (reference sequence). The CDR3 has 12 residues. The CDR3 is CASSHTGEKLFF. In DNA, the CDR3 is TGTGCCAGCAGCCACACAGGGGAAAAACTGTTTTTT.

This chain links TRBV7-9 with TRBJ2-7, with D perhaps TRBD2 (5 bases). CDR3 size: 14 residues. V was clipped by 3 bases and J by 2 bases, with 11 bases between them. Germline CDR1 is SEHNR and CDR2 is FQNEAQ (reference sequence). The CDR3 spells CASSFSGITYEQYF. CDR3 nucleotide sequence: TGTGCCAGCAGCTTTTCGGGGATTACCTACGAGCAGTACTTC.

The chain couples TRBV14 to TRBJ2-7, with a weak D call TRBD1 (5 bases). Trimming took off 3 bases at V and 9 bases at J, with 18 bases between the two ends. The CDR3 consists of 14 residues. Germline V gene sequence: CDR1 SGHDN, CDR2 FVKESK. The CDR3 sequence is CASSHLWGAGRQYF. CDR3 sequence (DNA): TGTGCCAGCAGCCATCTGTGGGGCGCCGGCCGGCAGTACTTC.

About this clone: This CDR3 is missing its conserved last phenylalanine or tryptophan, likely due to a read error. The DNA is omitted, as the CDR3 cannot be located on it reliably, and the CDR3 follows TCRdb's listing. V usage is TRBV23-1 and J usage is TRBJ2-7; the listed D gene, TRBD2, was not tested against the DNA. TRBV23-1 is assigned to the ORF class and has an uncertain function. The CDR3 has 16 residues if both end residues are counted. CDR3 sequence: CASSRGLAGNITSSLI.

The chain combines TRBV7-9 with TRBJ1-4; D is undetermined. CDR1 and CDR2 (germline): SEHNR, FQNEAQ (reference sequence). V shed 0 bases and J shed 7 bases, with 12 bases lying between them. This CDR3 spans 15 amino acids. The CDR3 DNA is TGTGCCAGCAGCTTAGCGCAGAGGGCTCCTGAAAAACTGTTTTTT. Protein: CASSLAQRAPEKLFF.

CDR3 DNA sequence: TGTGCCAGCAGTCCCGGGACAGGTCTATTCTCTCTCTACGAGCAGTACTTC. It codes for CASSPGTGLFSLYEQYF. The J gene is TRBJ2-7, the V gene TRBV7-9; 8 bases are a match to TRBD1. V lost 6 bases and J lost 3; bases outside the gene matches: 16. Germline CDR1 SEHNR, CDR2 FQNEAQ (reference sequence). This CDR3 comprises 17 residues.

The chain has TRBV19 and TRBJ1-1; 7 nucleotides match TRBD1. There are 14 residues in the CDR3. The V gene end was trimmed by 6 bases and the J gene end by 1 base; junction bases not matched to a gene: 5. Germline V gives CDR1 LNHDA, CDR2 SQIVND (reference sequence). DNA for the CDR3: TGTGCCAGTAGCCCGCGACAGGGGAACACTGAAGCTTTCTTT. Protein product: CASSPRQGNTEAFF. Drawing the rest from reference TRBV19 and TRBJ1-1, the complete variable domain is DGGITQSPKYLFRKEGQNVTLSCEQNLNHDAMYWYRQDPGQGLRLIYYSQIVNDFQKGDIAEGYSVSREKKESFPLTVTSAQKNPTAFYLCASSPRQGNTEAFFGQGTRLTVV.

This clone turned up a few times. The chain employs TRBV27 and TRBJ2-6, with unresolved D. The CDR3 spans 14 residues. V gave up 2 bases and J gave up 1 base, with 3 bases separating them. Germline V gene data show CDR1 as MNHEY and CDR2 as SMNVEV (reference sequence). Here the CDR3 DNA reads TGTGCCAGCAGTTTAAGTTCTGGGGCCAACGTCCTGACTTTC. Protein product: CASSLSSGANVLTF.

This chain links TRBV2 with TRBJ2-1, with 7 bases fitting TRBD2. J lost 5 bases, V lost 3 bases, and 7 bases had no gene match. This CDR3 comprises 15 residues. Germline V gene lookup returns CDR1 SNHLY and CDR2 FYNNEI. The CDR3 nucleotides read TGTGCCAGCAGTGAGACTAGCCCGGGAGACAATGAGCAGTTCTTC. This encodes CASSETSPGDNEQFF. Looking up the rest from reference TRBV2 and TRBJ2-1 gives the full variable domain: EPEVTQTPSHQVTQMGQEVILRCVPISNHLYFYWYRQILGQKVEFLVSFYNNEISEKSEIFDDQFSVERPDGSNFTLKIRSTKLEDSAMYFCASSETSPGDNEQFFGPGTRLTVL.

The chain couples TRBV19 to TRBJ2-2, with a tentative D call TRBD1 (6 bases). V was shortened by 6 bases and J by 0 bases, with 14 bases between the two germline ends. The CDR3 is 16 amino acids. The germline CDR1 and CDR2 sequences are LNHDA and SQIVND (reference sequence). In DNA, the CDR3 is TGTGCCAGTAGCCGACAGGCCGGATCGAACACCGGGGAGCTGTTTTTT. Translation: CASSRQAGSNTGELFF. The full variable domain, completed using reference TRBV19 and TRBJ2-2, is DGGITQSPKYLFRKEGQNVTLSCEQNLNHDAMYWYRQDPGQGLRLIYYSQIVNDFQKGDIAEGYSVSREKKESFPLTVTSAQKNPTAFYLCASSRQAGSNTGELFFGEGSRLTVL.

The chain couples TRBV18 to TRBJ2-7, with 10 bases matching TRBD2. Germline V lookup: CDR1 KGHSH, CDR2 LQKENI. V shed 6 bases and J 5 bases; nucleotides not matched to a gene: 10. The CDR3 length is 15 residues. This CDR3 reads CASSLGGLAIHEQYF. The CDR3 DNA sequence: TGTGCCAGCTCCCTGGGGGGACTAGCGATCCACGAGCAGTACTTC.

This clone was seen a few times. V usage is TRBV5-1 and J usage is TRBJ2-2; D is uncertain. V was pared by 0 bases and J by 6 bases, with 6 bases between. From germline, CDR1 is SGHRS and CDR2 YFSETQ. This CDR3 is 13 amino acids long. The CDR3 region is CASSLGVAGELFF. CDR3 bases: TGCGCCAGCAGCTTGGGGGTCGCCGGGGAGCTGTTTTTT. The full variable domain, in which reference TRBV5-1 and TRBJ2-2 provide the parts outside the CDR3, is KAGVTQTPRYLIKTRGQQVTLSCSPISGHRSVSWYQQTPGQGLQFLFEYFSETQRNKGNFPGRFSGRQFSNSRSEMNVSTLELGDSALYLCASSLGVAGELFFGEGSRLTVL.

Concerning this clone: The junction departs from the called germline gene at one end, perhaps through a read error. The V call is TRBV10-3, the J call TRBJ2-1; D is uncertain. This CDR3 contains 10 residues. The germline gives CDR1 ENHRY, CDR2 SYGVKD. Here the CDR3 reads CATSNNEQFF. In DNA, the CDR3 is TGTGCCACCTCCAACAATGAGCAGTTCTTC.

The chain couples TRBV7-6 to TRBJ2-2; D is perhaps TRBD1 (6 bases). The CDR3 spans 20 residues. V was shortened by 0 bases and J by 0 bases, with 20 bases between the two germline ends. Germline CDR1 reads SGHVS; CDR2 reads FNYEAQ. The CDR3 spells CASSLALGTRPTANTGELFF. The CDR3 DNA follows: TGTGCCAGCAGCTTAGCGCTCGGGACACGGCCCACCGCGAACACCGGGGAGCTGTTTTTT.

The rearrangement links TRBV5-4 to TRBJ2-7; no clear D. Per germline, CDR1 SGHNT and CDR2 YYREEE (reference sequence). V was clipped by 4 bases and J by 5 bases, with 7 bases between them. The CDR3 totals 11 residues. Here the CDR3 reads CASSVQHEQYF. Here the CDR3 DNA reads TGTGCCAGCAGCGTACAGCACGAGCAGTACTTC.

The sample holds a few counts of this clone. The V call is TRBV5-1, the J call TRBJ2-4; 7 nucleotides line up with TRBD2. The V gene end was trimmed by 1 base and the J gene end by 8 bases; junction bases not matched to a gene: 9. This CDR3 contains 15 residues. Germline-derived CDR1 and CDR2 are SGHRS and YFSETQ. CDR3: CASSLWAGEFDIQYF. CDR3 nucleotide sequence: TGCGCCAGCAGCTTGTGGGCGGGAGAGTTTGACATTCAGTACTTC.

This clone was recorded only once. The chain links TRBV10-3 to TRBJ2-6, with D possibly being TRBD1 or TRBD2 (6 bases each). This CDR3 contains 17 residues. The V end lost 5 bases, the J end lost 2 bases, and 16 bases lay between the germline ends. Germline-derived CDR1 and CDR2 are ENHRY and SYGVKD. CDR3 protein: CAISLSKGGPGANVLTF. For the CDR3, the DNA is TGTGCCATCAGTTTGTCCAAGGGGGGCCCTGGGGCCAACGTCCTGACTTTC.

This sequence joins TRBV25-1 and TRBJ2-1; 10 bases align to TRBD2. V lost 4 bases, J lost 2 bases, and 5 bases stayed unmatched. The CDR3 runs 16 residues. The germline V gene has CDR1 MGHDK and CDR2 SYGVNS. CDR3 protein: CASSAIAGGPYNEQFF. The DNA for the CDR3 is TGTGCCAGCAGTGCCATAGCGGGGGGCCCCTACAATGAGCAGTTCTTC.

The chain carries TRBV19 and TRBJ1-2, with D perhaps TRBD1 (5 bases). From germline, CDR1 is LNHDA and CDR2 SQIVND (reference sequence). The CDR3 sequence is 14 residues long. Trimming cost V 3 bases and J 4 bases, with 12 bases left between them. The CDR3 DNA reads TGTGCCAGTAGTATCGCACAGGTCCTCTATGGCTACACCTTC. Its translation: CASSIAQVLYGYTF.

The V and J genes are TRBV19 and TRBJ1-6; no firm D call. Germline values: CDR1 LNHDA, CDR2 SQIVND (reference sequence). V was pared by 4 bases and J by 7 bases, with 14 bases between. The CDR3 covers 15 residues. DNA of the CDR3: TGTGCCAGTAGTAATTACGGGGTGGGAAATTCACCCCTCCACTTT. It encodes CASSNYGVGNSPLHF.

As DNA, the CDR3 is TGTGCCAGCAGTTTCTTAGGCAGGGTTGGCTACACCTTC. As protein: CASSFLGRVGYTF. This chain uses TRBV27 with TRBJ1-2; D might be TRBD1 (5 bases). The CDR3 extends over 13 amino acids. Trimming pared 3 bases from V and 7 bases from J, leaving 12 bases between. Germline CDR1 and CDR2: MNHEY and SMNVEV (reference sequence).